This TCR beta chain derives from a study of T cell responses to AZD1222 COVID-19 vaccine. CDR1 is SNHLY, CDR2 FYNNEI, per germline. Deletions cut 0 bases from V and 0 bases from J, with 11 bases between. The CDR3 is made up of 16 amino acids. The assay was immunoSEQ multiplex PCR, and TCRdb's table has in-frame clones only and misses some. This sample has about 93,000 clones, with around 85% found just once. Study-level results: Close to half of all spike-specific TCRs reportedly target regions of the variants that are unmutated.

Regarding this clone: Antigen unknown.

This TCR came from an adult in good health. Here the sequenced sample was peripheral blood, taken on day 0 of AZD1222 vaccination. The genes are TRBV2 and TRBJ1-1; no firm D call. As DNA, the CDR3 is TGTGCCAGCAGTGAAGCAGGCAGCCACATGAACACTGAAGCTTTCTTT. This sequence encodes CASSEAGSHMNTEAFF.